The 3 T cell receptor beta chains presented below share a single source sample, sequenced in a study of regulatory T cells in long-lasting Graves disease. iRepertoire HTBI primers and Arm-PCR of CDR3 regions built TCR beta libraries. Each CDR3 protein gets one entry after TCRdb re-called the multiplex PCR reads with MiXCR. The table shows approximately 350,000 distinct CDR3 sequences, with 12% occurring only once. Time point noted: newly diagnosed GD, antithyroid drugs for less than 3 months. The TCR library was prepared using RNA isolated from PBMCs. In addition, the sample was reused for a study of T cells in Graves' hyperthyroidism and ophthalmopathy.

The input for sequencing was peripheral blood mononuclear cells (PBMCs), taken at new diagnosis, from a patient treated with antithyroid drugs. These receptors originate from a woman under 30 with Graves disease.

The chain uses TRBV5-4 and TRBJ2-7, with D possibly TRBD1 on 6 matching bases. Germline-derived CDR1 and CDR2 are SGHNT and YYREEE (reference sequence). This CDR3 is 14 amino acids long. With 0 bases removed from V and 3 bases from J, the gap between germline ends came to 10 bases. CDR3 nucleotide sequence: TGTGCCAGCAGCTTGGGGGGGACATTCTACGAGCAGTACGTC. Translated: CASSLGGTFYEQYV.

There are a few counts of this clonotype. The rearrangement links TRBV7-2 to TRBJ1-5, with D perhaps matching TRBD1 (5 bases). The CDR3 has 13 residues. Trimming removed 8 bases from V and 9 bases from J, with 17 bases in between. Germline V gene lookup returns CDR1 SGHTA and CDR2 FQGNSA. In DNA, the CDR3 is TGTGCCAGCCGTCCGGGGCCGTCAGGGCCCCAGCATTTT. Encoded protein: CASRPGPSGPQHF.

This clonotype has a count of ten or more. The chain has TRBV14 and TRBJ2-5; 8 nucleotides line up with TRBD2. This CDR3 is 16 amino acids long. The V gene end was trimmed by 3 bases and the J gene end by 1 base; junction bases not matched to a gene: 7. Germline V CDR1 and CDR2: SGHDN, FVKESK. CDR3: CASSHRTSGSQETQYF. The CDR3 bases are TGTGCCAGCAGCCATCGCACTAGCGGAAGCCAAGAGACCCAGTACTTC.